The TCR beta chain under discussion was sequenced for a study of cytomegalovirus exposure and HLA in healthy donors. Study context: Some 85 million unique TCRs from HLA-typed donors were held in an early data release. General study points: V- and J-gene trimming in TCR beta was tied to a missense DCLRE1C variant by an analysis performed later. Analysis performed later found approximately 17,000 TCR beta sequences associated with HLA alleles at 0.05 false discovery rate.

The PCR made use of 60 Vbeta and 13 Jbeta primers. The table came from immunoSEQ multiplex PCR; TCRdb's copy has only in-frame clones and leaves some out. This sample has fewer than 250,000 clones, with approximately 80% found just once. With respect to this clone: What it binds is not known.

V shed 2 bases and J shed 2 bases, with 6 bases lying between them. Germline CDR1 SEHNR, CDR2 FQNEAQ (reference sequence). The CDR3 contains 13 residues. The sample taken for sequencing was PBMCs. The chain recombines TRBV7-9 with TRBJ1-1; no clear D gene. The source is a young man in good health and CMV-seronegative. This CDR3 is CASSLYRNTEAFF. As DNA, the CDR3 is TGTGCCAGCAGCTTATACAGAAACACTGAAGCTTTCTTT. The full variable domain, completed using reference TRBV7-9 and TRBJ1-1, is DTGVSQNPRHKITKRGQNVTFRCDPISEHNRLYWYRQTLGQGPEFLTYFQNEAQLEKSRLLSDRFSAERPKGSFSTLEIQRTEQGDSAMYLCASSLYRNTEAFFGQGTRLTVV.